This is a list of T cell receptor beta chains from one sample in a study of T cells after yellow fever vaccination. Each CDR3 protein gets one entry after TCRdb re-called the 5' RACE reads with MiXCR. The repertoire holds 250,000 to 300,000 distinct CDR3 sequences, with roughly 5% as singletons. The material sequenced was CD4+ T cells sorted from PBMCs, taken on the day of the yellow fever booster vaccination. The receptors shown here come from a man between 18 and 29 years old who received the YFV17D yellow fever vaccine. Both conserved end residues are part of each CDR3. The D gene is left open where the match is weak. The size field is filled for only some rows; it gives once, few, many or a size class.

j_gene,d_gene,v_gene,abundance,CDR3nt,CDR3aa
TRBJ2-7,TRBD1,TRBV9,few,TGTGCCAGCAGCGTAGCGGACAGGACCCATTACGAGCAGTACTTC,CASSVADRTHYEQYF
TRBJ2-1,TRBD2,TRBV19,few,TGTGCCAGTAGTATACTGACTAGCGAAGTCAATGAGCAGTTCTTC,CASSILTSEVNEQFF
TRBJ2-5,TRBD2,TRBV7-8,NA,TGTGCCAGCAGCGTGACTAGCGGGGGGCCTCTCGACCAGTACTTC,CASSVTSGGPLDQYF
TRBJ2-5,NA,TRBV7-2,many,TGTGCCAGCAGCTTATCCTCAGGGGCCCAAGAGACCCAGTACTTC,CASSLSSGAQETQYF
TRBJ2-5,TRBD2,TRBV7-8,few,TGTGCCAGCAGCCGGACTAGCGGGGGCCGATGGGAGACCCAGTACTTC,CASSRTSGGRWETQYF
TRBJ2-1,TRBD2,TRBV27,many,TGTGCCAGCAGAATGACTAGCGGGTACTCCTACAATGAGCAGTTCTTC,CASRMTSGYSYNEQFF
TRBJ1-2,NA,TRBV5-6,many,TGTGCCAGCAGCTTGGTTCAGGGAGCACGGGATGGCTACACCTTC,CASSLVQGARDGYTF
TRBJ1-4,NA,TRBV15,few,TGTGCCACCAGCAGACGCCCGGGACCCCGAGGGGAAAAACTGTTTTTT,CATSRRPGPRGEKLFF
TRBJ2-5,TRBD2,TRBV5-6,few,TGTGCCAGCAGTAAGACCCTGTCCGGGGGGGGAAGAGAGACCCAGTACTTC,CASSKTLSGGGRETQYF
TRBJ2-1,TRBD2,TRBV6-2/TRBV6-3,many,TGTGCCAGCAGCCCTTCTAGCGGGGGGAAGAATGAGCAGTTCTTC,CASSPSSGGKNEQFF
TRBJ2-2,NA,TRBV7-3,few,TGTGCCAGCAGCGTCGTTTCGGGCGGGGAGCTGTTTTTT,CASSVVSGGELFF
TRBJ2-5,TRBD2,TRBV6-2/TRBV6-3,few,TGTGCCAGCAGAATAGCGGGGAGAATCCAAGAGACCCAGTACTTC,CASRIAGRIQETQYF
TRBJ2-3,NA,TRBV6-6,many,TGTGCCAGCAGTTACCCAGACCAGGATACGCAGTATTTT,CASSYPDQDTQYF
TRBJ2-5,NA,TRBV30,NA,TGTGCCTGGAGTGTAGGGGGGGCGGAGGAGACCCAGTACTTC,CAWSVGGAEETQYF
TRBJ1-2,TRBD1,TRBV20-1,NA,TGCAGTGCTAGAGTCACCAACCGGGACAGGGAAGGCGGCTATGGCTACACCTTC,CSARVTNRDREGGYGYTF
TRBJ1-1,NA,TRBV5-1,few,TGCGCCAGCAGCTTCGGCGGGGTAGGGACTGAAGCTTTCTTT,CASSFGGVGTEAFF
TRBJ1-1,NA,TRBV30,few,TGTGCCTGGAGTGAAAAGGGGGGGAACACTGAAGCTTTCTTT,CAWSEKGGNTEAFF
TRBJ2-3,TRBD2,TRBV7-2,NA,TGTGCCAGCAGCTTTCTTAGCGGGGGGATCGATACGCAGTATTTT,CASSFLSGGIDTQYF
TRBJ1-5,NA,TRBV19,few,TGTGCCAGTAGTAGCCGAAGGGGGACGGGGAGCAATCAGCCCCAGCATTTT,CASSSRRGTGSNQPQHF
TRBJ2-3,NA,TRBV4-2,NA,TGTGCCAGCAGGCCAGTAGCGGAGCCCACAGATACGCAGTATTTT,CASRPVAEPTDTQYF
TRBJ1-2,NA,TRBV5-1,NA,TGCGCCAGCAGCTTGTCCCCCGGGGCTTCCTACTATGGCTACACCTTC,CASSLSPGASYYGYTF
TRBJ1-5,NA,TRBV15,few,TGTGCCACCAGCAGAGACACGGGGTCCAATCAGCCCCAGCATTTT,CATSRDTGSNQPQHF
TRBJ1-5,TRBD1,TRBV2,NA,TGTGCCAGCAGTTACGACAGGGGAGATCAGCCCCAGCATTTT,CASSYDRGDQPQHF
TRBJ1-2,NA,TRBV20-1,many,TGCAGTGCCCCGGGGGCAGGGGCTTATGGCTACACCTTC,CSAPGAGAYGYTF
TRBJ2-2,NA,TRBV6-5,NA,TGTGCCAGCAGTTTAGTAAAGGGGGGCTCCGGGGAGCTGTTTTTT,CASSLVKGGSGELFF
TRBJ2-1,NA,TRBV9,NA,TGTGCCAGCAGCGGGGGACTGAGCTCCTACAATGAGCAGTTCTTC,CASSGGLSSYNEQFF
TRBJ2-1,TRBD1,TRBV7-2,many,TGTGCCAGCGGGCGGACAGGGAATGAGCAGTTCTTC,CASGRTGNEQFF
TRBJ2-3,TRBD2,TRBV4-3,few,TGCGCCAGCAGCCGGCCTGAGGCTAGCGGATTCTCTAGCACAGATACGCAGTATTTT,CASSRPEASGFSSTDTQYF
TRBJ2-5,TRBD2,TRBV12-3/TRBV12-4,NA,TGTGCCAGCAGTGTCCAAAGCGGGGCCCTGGGAGAGACCCAGTACTTC,CASSVQSGALGETQYF
TRBJ2-3,NA,TRBV29-1,few,TGCAGCGTTGAAAAGGCAGGGGTCAACACAGATACGCAGTATTTT,CSVEKAGVNTDTQYF
TRBJ1-2,TRBD1,TRBV6-5,NA,TGTGCCAGCAGTCGACAGGGAGAGGGACCAAAGGGCTACACCTTC,CASSRQGEGPKGYTF